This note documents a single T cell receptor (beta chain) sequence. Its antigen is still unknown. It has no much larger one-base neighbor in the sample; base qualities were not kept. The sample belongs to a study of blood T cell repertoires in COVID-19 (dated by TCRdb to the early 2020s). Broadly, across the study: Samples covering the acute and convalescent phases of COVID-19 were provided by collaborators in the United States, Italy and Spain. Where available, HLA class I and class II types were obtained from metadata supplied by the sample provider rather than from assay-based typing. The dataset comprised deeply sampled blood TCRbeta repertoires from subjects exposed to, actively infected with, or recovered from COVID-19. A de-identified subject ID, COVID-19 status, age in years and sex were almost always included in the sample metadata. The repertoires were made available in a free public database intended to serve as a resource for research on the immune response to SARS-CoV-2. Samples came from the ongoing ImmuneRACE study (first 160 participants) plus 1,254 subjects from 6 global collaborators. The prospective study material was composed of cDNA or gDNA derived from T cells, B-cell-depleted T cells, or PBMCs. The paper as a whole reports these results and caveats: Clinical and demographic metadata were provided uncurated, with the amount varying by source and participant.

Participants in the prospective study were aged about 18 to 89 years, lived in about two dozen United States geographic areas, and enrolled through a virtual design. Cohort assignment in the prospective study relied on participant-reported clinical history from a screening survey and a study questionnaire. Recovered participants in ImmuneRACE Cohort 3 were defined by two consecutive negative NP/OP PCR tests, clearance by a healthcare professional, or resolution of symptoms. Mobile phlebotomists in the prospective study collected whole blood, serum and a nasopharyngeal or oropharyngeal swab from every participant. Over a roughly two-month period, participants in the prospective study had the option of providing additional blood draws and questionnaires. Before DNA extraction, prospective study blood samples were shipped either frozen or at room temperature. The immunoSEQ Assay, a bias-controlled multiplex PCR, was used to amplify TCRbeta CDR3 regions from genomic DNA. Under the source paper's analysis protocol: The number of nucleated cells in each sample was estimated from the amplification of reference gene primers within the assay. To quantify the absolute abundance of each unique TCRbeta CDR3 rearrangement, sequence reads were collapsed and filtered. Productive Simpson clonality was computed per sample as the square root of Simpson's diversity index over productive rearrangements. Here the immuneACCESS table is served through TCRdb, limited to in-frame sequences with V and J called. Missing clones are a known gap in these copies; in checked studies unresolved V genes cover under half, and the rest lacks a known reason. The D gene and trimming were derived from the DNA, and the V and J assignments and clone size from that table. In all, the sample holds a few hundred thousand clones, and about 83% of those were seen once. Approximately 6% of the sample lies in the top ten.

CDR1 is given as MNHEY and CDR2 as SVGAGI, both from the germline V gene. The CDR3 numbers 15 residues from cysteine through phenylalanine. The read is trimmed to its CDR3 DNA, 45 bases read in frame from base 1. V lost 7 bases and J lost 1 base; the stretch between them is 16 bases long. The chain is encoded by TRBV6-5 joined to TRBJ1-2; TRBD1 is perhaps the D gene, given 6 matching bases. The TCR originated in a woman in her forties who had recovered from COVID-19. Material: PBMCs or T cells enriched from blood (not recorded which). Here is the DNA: TGTGCCAGCACAACACAGGGACCTCGTAACTATGGCTACACCTTC. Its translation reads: CASTTQGPRNYGYTF.